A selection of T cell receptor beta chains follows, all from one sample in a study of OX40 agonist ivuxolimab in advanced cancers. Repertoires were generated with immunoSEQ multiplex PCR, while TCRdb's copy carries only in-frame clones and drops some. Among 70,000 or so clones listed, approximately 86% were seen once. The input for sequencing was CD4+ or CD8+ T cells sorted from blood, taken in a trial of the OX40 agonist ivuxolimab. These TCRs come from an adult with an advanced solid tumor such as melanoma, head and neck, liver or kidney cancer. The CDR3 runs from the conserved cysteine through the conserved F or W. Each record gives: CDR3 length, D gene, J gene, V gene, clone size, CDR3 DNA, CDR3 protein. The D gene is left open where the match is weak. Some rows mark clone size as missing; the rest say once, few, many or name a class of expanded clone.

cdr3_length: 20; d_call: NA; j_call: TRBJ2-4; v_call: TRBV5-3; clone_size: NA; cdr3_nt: TGTGCCAGAACAACCACCGACTTTTTACAGCTAGCCTTGACCAAAAACATTCAGTACTTC; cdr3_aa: CARTTTDFLQLALTKNIQYF
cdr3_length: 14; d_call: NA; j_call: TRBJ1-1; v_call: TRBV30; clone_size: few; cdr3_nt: TGTGCCTGGAAGTTTCAGGAAACTAACACTGAAGCTTTCTTT; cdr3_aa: CAWKFQETNTEAFF
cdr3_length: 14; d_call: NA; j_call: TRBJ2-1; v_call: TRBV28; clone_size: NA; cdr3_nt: TGTGCCAGCAGTCTCCCGGGACAATACAATGAGCAGTTCTTC; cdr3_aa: CASSLPGQYNEQFF
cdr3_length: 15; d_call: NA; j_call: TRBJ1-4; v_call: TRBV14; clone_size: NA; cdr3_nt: TGTGCCAGCAGCCAAGATTTGTCTGTCGGGCGCAAACTGTTTTTT; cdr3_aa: CASSQDLSVGRKLFF
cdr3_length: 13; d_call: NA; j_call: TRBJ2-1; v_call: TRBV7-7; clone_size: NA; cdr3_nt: TGTGCTAGCAGCTTAGCGTGGGGTGGTGAGCAGTTCTTC; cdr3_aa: CASSLAWGGEQFF
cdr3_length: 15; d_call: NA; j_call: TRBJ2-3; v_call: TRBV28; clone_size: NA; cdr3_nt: TGTGCCAGCAGTTTTAGGGCAGAGGGCACAGATACGCAGTATTTT; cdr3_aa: CASSFRAEGTDTQYF
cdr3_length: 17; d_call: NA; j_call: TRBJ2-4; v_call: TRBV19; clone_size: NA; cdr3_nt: TGTGCCAGTAGTATAGTCGAAACAGGGCCTCCTGAAAACATTCAGTACTTC; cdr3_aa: CASSIVETGPPENIQYF
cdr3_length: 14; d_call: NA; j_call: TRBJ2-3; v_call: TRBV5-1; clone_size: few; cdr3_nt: TGCGCCAGCAGCTTGGGGCCTCATGGCGATACGCAGTATTTT; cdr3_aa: CASSLGPHGDTQYF
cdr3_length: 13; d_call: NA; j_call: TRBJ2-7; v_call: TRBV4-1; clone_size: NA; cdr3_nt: TGCGCCAGCAGCCACGCAGAGACCTACGAGCAGTACTTC; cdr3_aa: CASSHAETYEQYF
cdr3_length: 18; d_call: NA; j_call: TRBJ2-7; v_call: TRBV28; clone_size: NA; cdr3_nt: TGTGCCAGCATGCTCCTAGCCGGGTCGCAGGGGTCGTCCTACGAGCAGTACTTC; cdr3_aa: CASMLLAGSQGSSYEQYF
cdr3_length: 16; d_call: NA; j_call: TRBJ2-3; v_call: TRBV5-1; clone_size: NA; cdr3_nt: TGCGCCAGCACCCGAGGCGGGACGGAGAGCACAGATACGCAGTATTTT; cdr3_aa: CASTRGGTESTDTQYF
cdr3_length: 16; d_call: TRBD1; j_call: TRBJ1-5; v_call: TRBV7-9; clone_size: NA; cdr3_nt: TGTGCCAGCAGCTTAGCCGCCAGGGGGGGCAATCAGCCCCAGCATTTT; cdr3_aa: CASSLAARGGNQPQHF
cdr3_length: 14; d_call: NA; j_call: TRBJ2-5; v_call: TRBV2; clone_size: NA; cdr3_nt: TGTGCCAGCATTAGAGACAGCTCCCAGGAGACCCAGTACTTC; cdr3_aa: CASIRDSSQETQYF
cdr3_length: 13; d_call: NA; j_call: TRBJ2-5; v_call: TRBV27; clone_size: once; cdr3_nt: TGTGCCAGCAGGCAAAGGGGCACAGAGACCCAGTACTTC; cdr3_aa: CASRQRGTETQYF
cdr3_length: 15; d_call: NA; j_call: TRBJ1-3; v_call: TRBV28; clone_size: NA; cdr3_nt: TGTGCCAGCAGTTTAGGGGCCTCCTCTGGAAACACCATATATTTT; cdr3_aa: CASSLGASSGNTIYF
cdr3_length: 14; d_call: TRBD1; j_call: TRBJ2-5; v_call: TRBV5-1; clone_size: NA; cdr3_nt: TGCGCCAGCAGCCCCCAGGGGGATGGAGAGACCCAGTACTTC; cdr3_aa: CASSPQGDGETQYF
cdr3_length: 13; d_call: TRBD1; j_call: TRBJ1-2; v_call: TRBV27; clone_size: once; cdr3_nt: TGTGCCAGCAGCCGGGGACAGGCCTATGGCTACACCTTC; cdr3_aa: CASSRGQAYGYTF
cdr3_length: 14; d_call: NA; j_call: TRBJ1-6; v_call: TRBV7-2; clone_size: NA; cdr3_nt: TGTGCCAGCAGCTCTCAGGGGAATAATTCACCCCTCCACTTT; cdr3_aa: CASSSQGNNSPLHF
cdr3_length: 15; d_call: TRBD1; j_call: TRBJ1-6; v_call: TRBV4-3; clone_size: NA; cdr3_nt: TGCGCCAGCAGCCAAGCCGAGGGGACAGGGTCACCCCTCCACTTT; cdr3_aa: CASSQAEGTGSPLHF
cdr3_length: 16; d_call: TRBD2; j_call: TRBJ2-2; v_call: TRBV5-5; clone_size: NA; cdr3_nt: TGTGCCAGCATCGCGGTAGCGGGAGTGGGCACCGGGGAGCTGTTTTTT; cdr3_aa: CASIAVAGVGTGELFF
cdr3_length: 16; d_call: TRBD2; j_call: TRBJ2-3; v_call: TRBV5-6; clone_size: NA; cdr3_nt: TGTGCCAGCAGAAGACTAGCGGGGGGGACCACAGATACGCAGTATTTT; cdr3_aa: CASRRLAGGTTDTQYF
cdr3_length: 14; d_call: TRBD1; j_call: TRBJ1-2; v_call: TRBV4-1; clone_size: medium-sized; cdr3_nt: TGCGCCAGCAGCCTCCTAGGACAGGGTAGGGGCTACACCTTC; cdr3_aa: CASSLLGQGRGYTF
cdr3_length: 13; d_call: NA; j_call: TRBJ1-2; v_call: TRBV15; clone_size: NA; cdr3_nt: TGTGCCACCAGCAGCGACTTAAGGGGTGACTACACCTTC; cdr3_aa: CATSSDLRGDYTF
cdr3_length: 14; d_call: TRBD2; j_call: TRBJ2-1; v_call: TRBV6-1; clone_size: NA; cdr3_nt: TGTGCCAGCACCCGAGCGGGAGTAGGCGATGAGCAGTTCTTC; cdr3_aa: CASTRAGVGDEQFF
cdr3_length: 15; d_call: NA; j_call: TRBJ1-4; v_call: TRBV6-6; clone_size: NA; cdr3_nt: TGTGCCAGCACCGAGACAACGACAACTAATGAAAAACTGTTTTTT; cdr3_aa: CASTETTTTNEKLFF
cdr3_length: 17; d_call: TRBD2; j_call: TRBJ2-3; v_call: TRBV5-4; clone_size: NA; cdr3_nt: TGTGCCAGCAGCGGACGGGTAGCGGGAGGGCCCCCAGATACGCAGTATTTT; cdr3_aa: CASSGRVAGGPPDTQYF
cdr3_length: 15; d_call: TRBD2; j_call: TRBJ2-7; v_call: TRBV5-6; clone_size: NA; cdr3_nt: TGTGCCAGCAGCTTGGCGGCTAGCGGGGTCTACGAGCAGTACTTC; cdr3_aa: CASSLAASGVYEQYF
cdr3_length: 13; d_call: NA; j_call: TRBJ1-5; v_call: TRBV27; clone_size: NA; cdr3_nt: TGTGCCAGCAGCAGGGACGTCAATCAGCCCCAGCATTTT; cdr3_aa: CASSRDVNQPQHF
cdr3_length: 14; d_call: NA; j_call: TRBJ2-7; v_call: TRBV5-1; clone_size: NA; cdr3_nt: TGCGCCAGCAGCTTCACCGGGAGTTTGGGCGAGCAGTACTTC; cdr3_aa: CASSFTGSLGEQYF
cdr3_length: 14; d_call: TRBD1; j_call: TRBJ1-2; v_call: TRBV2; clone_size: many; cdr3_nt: TGTGCCAGCAGTGGGGACAGGGGGAACTATGGCTACACCTTC; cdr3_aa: CASSGDRGNYGYTF
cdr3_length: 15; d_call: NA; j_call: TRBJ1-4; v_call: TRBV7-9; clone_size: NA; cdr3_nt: TGTGCCAGCAGCTTAGGGCCGGGGGGACGAGAAAAACTGTTTTTT; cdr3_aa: CASSLGPGGREKLFF
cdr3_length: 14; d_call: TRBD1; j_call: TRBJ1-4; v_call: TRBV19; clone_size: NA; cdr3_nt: TGTGCCAGTAGTATTAGGGACAGGGCTGAAAAACTGTTTTTT; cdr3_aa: CASSIRDRAEKLFF
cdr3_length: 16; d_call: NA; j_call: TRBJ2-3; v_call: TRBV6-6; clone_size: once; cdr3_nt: TGTGCCAGCAGTCGGAAACAGGGCTGGAGCACAGATACGCAGTATTTT; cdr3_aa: CASSRKQGWSTDTQYF
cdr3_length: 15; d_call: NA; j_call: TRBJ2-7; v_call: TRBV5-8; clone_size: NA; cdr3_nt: TGTGCCAGCAGCCCTTCACCCGGGTATACCTACGAGCAGTACTTC; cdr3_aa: CASSPSPGYTYEQYF
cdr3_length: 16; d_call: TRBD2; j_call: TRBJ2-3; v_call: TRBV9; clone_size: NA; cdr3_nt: TGTGCCAGCAGCGCCCCTGGCGGGGGGACCACAGATACGCAGTATTTT; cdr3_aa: CASSAPGGGTTDTQYF
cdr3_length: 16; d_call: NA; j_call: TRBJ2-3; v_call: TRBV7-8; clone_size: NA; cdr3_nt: TGTGCCAGCAGCTTAGTAGAGCTTTGGGTGTCGGATACGCAGTATTTT; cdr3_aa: CASSLVELWVSDTQYF
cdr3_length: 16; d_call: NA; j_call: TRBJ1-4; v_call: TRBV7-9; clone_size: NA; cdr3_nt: TGTGCCAGCAGCTTGGCTTCGGGACTGCGTAATGAAAAACTGTTTTTT; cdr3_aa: CASSLASGLRNEKLFF
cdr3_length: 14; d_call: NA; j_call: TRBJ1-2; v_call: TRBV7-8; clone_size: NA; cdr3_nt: TGTGCCAGCAGCTTAGTATCGATTGCCGGTGGCTACACCTTC; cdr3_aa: CASSLVSIAGGYTF
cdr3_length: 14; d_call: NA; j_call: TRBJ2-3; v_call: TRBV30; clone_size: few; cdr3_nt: TGTGCCTGGAAAGGTCTCGTAGCCACAGATACGCAGTATTTT; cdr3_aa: CAWKGLVATDTQYF
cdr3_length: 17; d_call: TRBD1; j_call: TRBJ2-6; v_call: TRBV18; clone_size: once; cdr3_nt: TGTGCCAGCTCCAAACAGGGGCCTAACTCTGGGGCCAACGTCCTGACTTTC; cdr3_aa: CASSKQGPNSGANVLTF
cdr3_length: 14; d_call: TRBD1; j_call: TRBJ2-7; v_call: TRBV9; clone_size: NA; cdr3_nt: TGTGCCAGCAGCTCTCGGGACAGCTCCTACGAGCAGTACTTC; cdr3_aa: CASSSRDSSYEQYF
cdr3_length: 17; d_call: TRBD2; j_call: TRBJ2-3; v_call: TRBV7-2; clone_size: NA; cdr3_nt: TGTGCCAGCAGCTTAAGTGTGCGGGCGGGGGTTGCAGATACGCAGTATTTT; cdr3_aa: CASSLSVRAGVADTQYF
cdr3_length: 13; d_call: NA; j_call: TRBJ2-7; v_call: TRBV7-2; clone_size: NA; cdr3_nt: TGTGCCAGCAGCTTATCGGACTCCTACGAGCAGTACTTC; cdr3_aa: CASSLSDSYEQYF
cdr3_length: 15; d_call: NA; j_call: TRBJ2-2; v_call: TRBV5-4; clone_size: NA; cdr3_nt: TGTGCCAGCAGCTCCACGGGTGGGGACACCGGGGAGCTGTTTTTT; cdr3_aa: CASSSTGGDTGELFF
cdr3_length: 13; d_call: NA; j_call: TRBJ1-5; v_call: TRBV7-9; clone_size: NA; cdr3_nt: TGTGCCAGCAGCTTGACGGACGGCCAGCCCCAGCATTTT; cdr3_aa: CASSLTDGQPQHF
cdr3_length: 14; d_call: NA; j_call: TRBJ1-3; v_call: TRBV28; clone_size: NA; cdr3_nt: TGTGCCAGCAGGTTTGAGAACTCTGGAAACACCATATATTTT; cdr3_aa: CASRFENSGNTIYF
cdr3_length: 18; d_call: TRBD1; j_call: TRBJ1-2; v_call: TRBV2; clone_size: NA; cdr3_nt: TGTGCCAGCAGCGCGCCGAGCGATGGACAGGGGAATTTATATGGCTACACCTTC; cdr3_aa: CASSAPSDGQGNLYGYTF
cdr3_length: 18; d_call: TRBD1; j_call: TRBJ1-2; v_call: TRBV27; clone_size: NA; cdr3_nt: TGTGCCAGCAGTTTCAGCAGGACAGGCCTTTTTCCTAACTATGGCTACACCTTC; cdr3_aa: CASSFSRTGLFPNYGYTF
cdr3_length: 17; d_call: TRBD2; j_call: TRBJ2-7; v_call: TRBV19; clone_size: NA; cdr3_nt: TGTGCCAGTAGTATTCAGGCTAGCGGGGGGACAACCTACGAGCAGTACTTC; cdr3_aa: CASSIQASGGTTYEQYF
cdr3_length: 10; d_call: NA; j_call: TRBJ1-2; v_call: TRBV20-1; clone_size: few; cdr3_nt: TGCAGTGCTAGTACTACTGGCTACACCTTC; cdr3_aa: CSASTTGYTF
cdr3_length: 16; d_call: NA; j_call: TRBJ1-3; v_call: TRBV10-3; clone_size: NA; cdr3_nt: TGTGCCATCAGTGAGTCGAGGGGCAGGGTTGGAAACACCATATATTTT; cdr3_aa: CAISESRGRVGNTIYF
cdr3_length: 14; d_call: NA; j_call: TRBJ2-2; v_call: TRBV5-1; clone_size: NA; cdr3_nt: TGCGCCAGCAGCTTGGGACTACCGACCGGGGAGCTGTTTTTT; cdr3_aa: CASSLGLPTGELFF
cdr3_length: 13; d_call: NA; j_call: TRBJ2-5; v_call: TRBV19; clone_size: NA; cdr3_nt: TGTGCCAGTTCACCAGGGGTCCAAGAGACCCAGTACTTC; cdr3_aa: CASSPGVQETQYF
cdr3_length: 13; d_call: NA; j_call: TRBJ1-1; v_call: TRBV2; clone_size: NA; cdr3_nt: TGTGCCAGCAGTGAAGCCAAGAACACTGAAGCTTTCTTT; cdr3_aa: CASSEAKNTEAFF